What follows is one T cell receptor beta chain and its context. Its target is not known. This CDR3 spans 14 amino acids. Germline CDR1 MNHEY, CDR2 SVGAGI. V was cut by 5 bases and J by 3 bases, with 11 bases left in between. Healthy bone marrow donors made up the cohort. The primer mix had 60 Vbeta and 13 Jbeta primers. Data came from immunoSEQ multiplex PCR; TCRdb stores just in-frame clones and leaves some out. The table includes about 190,000 clones, around 67% detected once. This sample stems from a study of cytomegalovirus exposure and HLA in healthy donors. As for the study in general: Earlier work reported around 110 million unique TCR beta sequences from about 180 million T cells. Study-wide results and caveats: Earlier analysis found most TCR beta V segments productive about 87% or about 30% of the time. While the bulk of TCR sequences proved rare, some public TCRs turned up in many donors.

Specimen: PBMCs. The chain employs TRBV6-5 and TRBJ1-5, with D unresolved. The receptor was isolated from a woman younger than 45 in good health and CMV-seropositive. CDR3 region: CASSGRRYNQPQHF. CDR3 bases: TGTGCCAGCAGTGGGCGACGGTACAATCAGCCCCAGCATTTT.